Below are 21 T cell receptor beta chains sequenced from a single sample in a study of blood T cell repertoires in COVID-19 (dated by TCRdb to about 2020). The library was made by the immunoSEQ multiplex PCR assay. TCRdb took this table from immuneACCESS and kept in-frame rearrangements with V and J called. Such tables lack part of the clones; where checked against another copy, unresolved V genes explain under half of the gap, and the rest is unexplained. Across this sample there are under 300,000 clones, with more than 75% seen only once. Of the sample, 0.9% to 1% is held by the ten largest clones. The sample consisted of peripheral blood. The receptors here all came from a woman aged 40 to 49 who had recovered from COVID-19.

The rearrangement uses TRBV6-2 or TRBV6-3 and TRBJ1-1, with 10 bases fitting TRBD1. Per the germline V gene, CDR1 is MNHEY and CDR2 is SVGEGT. V was pared by 5 bases and J by 11 bases, with 20 bases of the junction left unmatched. The CDR3 extends over 17 amino acids. The CDR3 DNA sequence: TGTGCCAGCAGTACGGCCGGGACAGGGGCCCTGAATAGTGGGGCTTTCTTT. Amino acid sequence: CASSTAGTGALNSGAFF.

In this sample, this clone turned up once. The chain uses TRBV7-8 and TRBJ2-1; D is unresolved. Deletions cut 5 bases from V and 12 bases from J, with 11 bases between. Germline V CDR1 and CDR2: SGHVS, FQNEAQ. The CDR3 is made up of 11 amino acids. The CDR3 nucleotides read TGTGCCAGCAGCCCCGGAGTCGGGCAGTTCTTC. It codes for CASSPGVGQFF.

The count of this clone is one. The chain uses TRBV3-1 (or the pseudogene TRBV3-2) and TRBJ2-5, with TRBD2 identical over 8 bases. CDR1 and CDR2 (germline): LGHDT, YNNKEL (reference sequence). The CDR3 is made up of 14 amino acids. V was pared by 5 bases and J by 4 bases, with 6 bases of the junction left unmatched. In nucleotides, the CDR3 is TGTGCCAGCAGCACCGGGGGGGGTTTAGAGACCCAGTACTTC. Its translation is CASSTGGGLETQYF.

The chain recombines TRBV5-1 with TRBJ2-1; unclear D gene. This CDR3 region has 14 residues. V was clipped by 5 bases and J by 0 bases, with 9 bases between them. CDR1 SGHRS and CDR2 YFSETQ come from the germline V gene. This CDR3 is CASREPTSYNEQFF. CDR3 sequence (DNA): TGCGCCAGCAGGGAGCCCACCTCCTACAATGAGCAGTTCTTC. Full variable domain (outside the CDR3, taken from reference TRBV5-1 and TRBJ2-1): KAGVTQTPRYLIKTRGQQVTLSCSPISGHRSVSWYQQTPGQGLQFLFEYFSETQRNKGNFPGRFSGRQFSNSRSEMNVSTLELGDSALYLCASREPTSYNEQFFGPGTRLTVL.

The chain is built from TRBV9 and TRBJ2-2; D possibly corresponds to TRBD2 (6 bases). The V gene lost 4 bases and the J gene lost 13 bases, with 20 bases spanning the gap. The length of the CDR3 is 14 residues. Germline CDR1 SGDLS, CDR2 YYNGEE. The CDR3 DNA is TGTGCCAGCAGCCCCCGGACTATCCACACGGGGCTGTTTTTT. This codes for CASSPRTIHTGLFF.

This chain joins TRBV5-6 and TRBJ2-4; D unresolved. Per germline, CDR1 SGHDT and CDR2 YYEEEE. The CDR3 spans 14 residues. V dropped 0 bases and J dropped 8 bases, with 12 bases sitting between them. As DNA, the CDR3 is TGTGCCAGCAGCTTGGTTTCAGGCACGGACATTCAGTACTTC. Translating gives CASSLVSGTDIQYF.

This clone was detected only a few times. The chain joins TRBV11-3 to TRBJ2-5; TRBD1 agrees at 10 bases. CDR1 and CDR2 from the germline V gene are SGHNT and YENEEA. V gave up 5 bases and J gave up 5 bases; unmatched junction bases: 20. This CDR3 spans 19 amino acids. CDR3 sequence reads: CASSPPWGRTGGRGETQYF. CDR3 sequence (DNA): TGTGCCAGCAGCCCCCCCTGGGGTAGGACAGGGGGTCGGGGGGAGACCCAGTACTTC.

The rearrangement links TRBV7-3 to TRBJ1-2; 7 bases map to TRBD1. CDR1 and CDR2 from the germline V gene are SGHTA and FQGTGA. J lost 4 bases, V lost 6 bases, and 2 bases had no gene match. CDR3 size: 12 residues. In DNA form, the CDR3 reads TGTGCCAGCAGTACAGGGGTCTATGGCTACACCTTC. Its translation: CASSTGVYGYTF.

The chain has TRBV5-4 and TRBJ2-7; the D gene is possibly TRBD2 (7 bases). Germline assignment: CDR1 SGHNT and CDR2 YYREEE (reference sequence). The CDR3 spans 15 residues. Deletions cut 1 base from V and 3 bases from J, with 14 bases between. The CDR3 spells CASSLSWGGSYEQYF. CDR3 DNA: TGTGCCAGCAGCTTGAGTTGGGGGGGCAGCTACGAGCAGTACTTC.

V is TRBV7-3 and J is TRBJ2-2; 11 bases agree with TRBD2. Germline-derived CDR1 and CDR2 are SGHTA and FQGTGA. The length of the CDR3 is 17 residues. Unmatched junction bases numbered 9, after V lost 5 bases and J lost 4 bases. The CDR3 nucleotides read TGTGCCAGCAGCCCCCCTGGACTAGCGGGTGGCACCGGGGAGCTGTTTTTT. Its translation: CASSPPGLAGGTGELFF.

The genes are TRBV4-2 and TRBJ2-2; TRBD2 is a possible D gene (6 bases). CDR1 is LGHNA and CDR2 is YNFKEQ in the germline V gene. Trimming removed 4 bases from V and 10 bases from J, with 13 bases in between. The CDR3 contains 13 residues. The CDR3 spells CASSPGERSELFF. The CDR3 region has the DNA TGTGCCAGCAGCCCGGGAGAGCGGTCGGAGCTGTTTTTT.

On this clone itself: In the same sample, other DNA sequences code for this CDR3. This chain joins TRBV7-9 and TRBJ1-5; D is possibly TRBD1 (5 bases). Germline CDR1 and CDR2: SEHNR and FQNEAQ (reference sequence). The CDR3 has 13 amino acids. V was cut by 2 bases and J by 5 bases, with 7 bases left in between. In DNA, the CDR3 is TGTGCCAGCAGCTTACGGGGGGATCAGCCCCAGCATTTT. This translates into CASSLRGDQPQHF.

V and J are TRBV2 and TRBJ2-1, with 7 bases matching TRBD2. The V segment lost 6 bases and the J segment 9 bases; nucleotides outside the gene matches: 8. The germline gives CDR1 SNHLY, CDR2 FYNNEI. The CDR3 spans 13 residues. The CDR3 spells CASSGRASGEQFF. As DNA, the CDR3 is TGTGCCAGCAGCGGGCGGGCTAGCGGTGAGCAGTTCTTC. The full variable domain, in which reference TRBV2 and TRBJ2-1 provide the parts outside the CDR3, is EPEVTQTPSHQVTQMGQEVILRCVPISNHLYFYWYRQILGQKVEFLVSFYNNEISEKSEIFDDQFSVERPDGSNFTLKIRSTKLEDSAMYFCASSGRASGEQFFGPGTRLTVL.

The gene calls are TRBV10-2 and TRBJ2-7, with D possibly matching TRBD1 (5 bases). This CDR3 region has 16 residues. V was trimmed by 3 bases and J by 0 bases, leaving 15 bases between them. Germline loops: CDR1 WSHSY, CDR2 SAAADI. The CDR3 coding sequence is TGCGCCAGCAGTGATCCCAGGGCAGAGAGCTCCTACGAGCAGTACTTC. Translation gives CASSDPRAESSYEQYF.

This clone was recorded only once. V and J are TRBV6-5 and TRBJ2-3, with 7 bases lining up with TRBD2. Per the germline V gene, CDR1 is MNHEY and CDR2 is SVGAGI. The CDR3 contains 15 residues. The J segment lost 3 bases and the V segment lost 6 bases, leaving 9 bases of the junction unmatched. CDR3 region: CASRTRGDGTDTQYF. The CDR3 DNA is TGTGCCAGCAGGACCCGGGGGGATGGGACAGATACGCAGTATTTT.

The rearrangement uses TRBV18 and TRBJ1-2; D is possibly TRBD1 (5 bases). Germline CDR1 is KGHSH and CDR2 is LQKENI. The CDR3 runs to 15 residues. Trimming pared 0 bases from V and 2 bases from J, leaving 10 bases between. The CDR3 spells CASSPPTAPNYGYTF. For the CDR3, the DNA is TGTGCCAGCTCACCACCGACAGCCCCAAACTATGGCTACACCTTC.

This chain links TRBV10-3 with TRBJ2-3; unclear D gene. Trimming shortened V by 6 bases and J by 6 bases, and 13 bases separated the two germline ends. CDR1 ENHRY and CDR2 SYGVKD come from the germline V gene. The CDR3 loop spans 13 amino acids. CDR3 coding DNA: TGTGCCATCAGCGAGCCATCAGTCGATACGCAGTATTTT. It codes for CAISEPSVDTQYF.

V and J are TRBV30 and TRBJ2-5, with D perhaps TRBD2 (7 bases). Between the trimmed V and J ends, which lost 3 bases and 7 bases, there was a span of 15 bases. CDR3 length: 13 amino acids. Germline V gene data show CDR1 as GTSNPN and CDR2 as SVGIG (reference sequence). The CDR3 sequence is CAWSDGGGGTQYF. CDR3 nucleotide sequence: TGTGCCTGGAGCGACGGGGGAGGGGGGACCCAGTACTTC.

This rearrangement joins TRBV19 to TRBJ1-2, with D possibly TRBD1 on 6 matching bases. The germline V gene has CDR1 LNHDA and CDR2 SQIVND (reference sequence). Trimming stripped 4 bases from V and 4 bases from J, with 10 bases between. The CDR3 is made up of 13 amino acids. The CDR3 DNA is TGTGCCAGTAGTAGTACAGGGTTCTATGGCTACACCTTC. Its translation: CASSSTGFYGYTF.

The chain is built from TRBV10-2 and TRBJ2-1; 10 nucleotides line up with TRBD1. Germline V gene sequence: CDR1 WSHSY, CDR2 SAAADI. V lost 7 bases, J lost 2 bases, and 5 bases stayed unmatched. This CDR3 region has 15 residues. The CDR3 DNA follows: TGCGCCAGCAACCCGGACAGGGGGGCCTACAATGAGCAGTTCTTC. This gives the protein CASNPDRGAYNEQFF.

This CDR3 reads CATRPQLLWTDTQYF. The CDR3 coding sequence is TGTGCCACCAGACCCCAACTCCTCTGGACAGATACGCAGTATTTT. The chain has TRBV24-1 and TRBJ2-3; D gene uncertain. This CDR3 contains 15 residues. The germline gives CDR1 KGHDR, CDR2 SFDVKD. The V and J ends lost 7 bases and 3 bases respectively, with 16 bases between them.